The next 9 T cell receptor beta chains were all read from a single sample in a study of shared clonotypes between healthy human individuals. Using immunoSEQ multiplex PCR, the repertoire was profiled, and TCRdb retains in-frame clones only, with some absent. The sample lists approximately 640,000 clones, 90% occurring once. The material sequenced was memory CD8+ T cells from PBMCs. Subset meaning: CD45RO+ cells pooled with CCR7-negative TemRA cells. These TCRs come from a man younger than 35 in good health. Some clones in this sample may be carry-over from other donors' samples.

The rearrangement links TRBV9 to TRBJ2-3; 11 positions match TRBD2. The germline CDR1 and CDR2 sequences are SGDLS and YYNGEE. There are 15 residues in the CDR3. Trimming took 4 bases from V and 6 from J; bases not matched to a gene: 7. The chain's CDR3 is CASSPKTSGVDTQYF. For the CDR3, the DNA is TGTGCCAGCAGCCCGAAGACTAGCGGGGTGGATACGCAGTATTTT. The whole variable domain, remainder taken from reference TRBV9 and TRBJ2-3, is DSGVTQTPKHLITATGQRVTLRCSPRSGDLSVYWYQQSLDQGLQFLIQYYNGEERAKGNILERFSAQQFPDLHSELNLSSLELGDSALYFCASSPKTSGVDTQYFGPGTRLTVL.

This sequence joins TRBV27 and TRBJ2-7; D is possibly TRBD1 (6 bases). The CDR3 loop spans 14 amino acids. Trimming shortened V by 5 bases and J by 4 bases, and 15 bases separated the two germline ends. Germline CDR1 reads MNHEY; CDR2 reads SMNVEV (reference sequence). The CDR3 DNA follows: TGTGCCAGCAGTCCAATAATACAGGGTTACGAGCAGTACTTC. Translated, it gives CASSPIIQGYEQYF.

The chain recombines TRBV2 with TRBJ2-7; 7 bases fit TRBD1. This CDR3 is built from 15 residues. Germline-derived CDR1 and CDR2 are SNHLY and FYNNEI. V shed 5 bases and J 1 base; nucleotides not matched to a gene: 8. The CDR3 loop is CASSPPSQGSYEQYF. The CDR3 DNA reads TGTGCCAGCAGTCCCCCCTCACAGGGGTCCTACGAGCAGTACTTC.

This chain uses TRBV5-6 with TRBJ2-3; D is perhaps TRBD1 or TRBD2 (5 bases each). This CDR3 comprises 17 residues. V gave up 0 bases and J gave up 6 bases, with 20 bases separating them. Germline values: CDR1 SGHDT, CDR2 YYEEEE. Here the CDR3 DNA reads TGTGCCAGCAGCTTGGTATTTGCGGGCAGGTCAGGGGATACGCAGTATTTT. Protein: CASSLVFAGRSGDTQYF. Using reference TRBV5-6 and TRBJ2-3 for the parts outside the CDR3, the full variable domain is DAGVTQSPTHLIKTRGQQVTLRCSPKSGHDTVSWYQQALGQGPQFIFQYYEEEERQRGNFPDRFSGHQFPNYSSELNVNALLLGDSALYLCASSLVFAGRSGDTQYFGPGTRLTVL.

The chain combines TRBV6-4 with TRBJ2-1; 9 nucleotides line up with TRBD2. After removal of 5 bases from V and 2 bases from J, the junction contained 7 bases not matched to a gene. The CDR3 length is 16 residues. The V gene's germline CDR1 is MRHNA and CDR2 SNTAGT. The CDR3 DNA reads TGTGCCAGCAGTCCTAGCGGGAAGATCGCCTACAATGAGCAGTTCTTC. Translated, it gives CASSPSGKIAYNEQFF.

This chain uses TRBV2 with TRBJ2-1, with TRBD2 identical over 8 bases. The trim removed 3 bases at V and 2 bases at J, leaving 12 bases unmatched. The CDR3 is 18 amino acids. Looked up from germline, CDR1 is SNHLY and CDR2 is FYNNEI. CDR3: CASSDPHLGLAAYNEQFF. The CDR3 DNA reads as TGTGCCAGCAGTGACCCGCACCTAGGACTAGCCGCCTACAATGAGCAGTTCTTC.

The chain is built from TRBV4-2 and TRBJ2-1; perhaps TRBD1 as D (6 bases). Trimming shortened V by 1 base and J by 8 bases, and 18 bases separated the two germline ends. The CDR3 sequence is 16 residues long. Germline V gene data show CDR1 as LGHNA and CDR2 as YNFKEQ. The CDR3 sequence: CASSQALSRGVYEQFF. The CDR3 DNA is TGTGCCAGCAGCCAAGCGTTGTCCAGGGGCGTTTATGAGCAGTTCTTC.

V usage is TRBV28 and J usage is TRBJ1-1, with 10 bases fitting TRBD1. After removal of 8 bases from V and 3 bases from J, the junction contained 12 bases not matched to a gene. Germline V gene lookup returns CDR1 MDHEN and CDR2 SYDVKM. The CDR3 runs to 16 residues. CDR3 in amino acids: CASASAGDRGDTEAFF. The CDR3 DNA follows: TGTGCCAGCGCCTCAGCCGGGGACAGGGGTGACACTGAAGCTTTCTTT.

The chain couples TRBV5-5 to TRBJ2-5; 9 bases match TRBD1. The CDR3 extends over 16 amino acids. Trimming removed 3 bases from V and 0 bases from J; junction bases left unmatched: 6. Per the germline V gene, CDR1 is SGHKS and CDR2 is YYEKEE (reference sequence). CDR3 bases: TGTGCCAGCAGCTCGAAAGGGACAGGGAACCAAGAGACCCAGTACTTC. Amino acids: CASSSKGTGNQETQYF.